This is a list of T cell receptor beta chains from one sample in a study of vaccination and CD4 T cells after COVID-19. The antigens these receptors bind are not known. TCRdb independently ran MiXCR on the PCR reads; one entry per CDR3 protein. The profile covers tens of thousands of distinct CDR3 sequences, with approximately 32% appearing a single time and about an eighth taken by the ten largest. The sequences come from CD4+ T cells from blood, cultured in vitro, collected about 7 months after SARS-CoV-2 vaccination. These receptors were obtained from a human donor who had recovered from COVID-19. Each CDR3 is given with its conserved first and last residue.

TRBJ2-6 | TRBV6-1 | CASSEGGTGANVLTF
TRBJ2-3 | TRBV27 | CASSLSFGVTDTQYF
TRBJ2-5 | TRBV24-1 | CATSDPGLAGEETQYF
TRBJ2-7 | TRBV7-6 | CASSFSVGPPYEQYF
TRBJ2-5 | TRBV7-8 | CASSFLLAGQETQYF
TRBJ2-7 | TRBV15 | CATSRAIAEYEQYF
TRBJ2-7 | TRBV6-1 | CASSEIGTKTYEQYF
TRBJ2-7 | TRBV29-1 | CSVVFRDTASEQYF
TRBJ2-7 | TRBV24-1 | CATSGRGLNYEQYF
TRBJ2-3 | TRBV24-1 | CATSDRHGTDTQYF
TRBJ2-7 | TRBV20-1 | CSARKPGLGNEQYF
TRBJ2-3 | TRBV7-6 | CASSSLDRGGTDTQYF
TRBJ1-4 | TRBV20-1 | CSADRTGQGAPGEKLFF
TRBJ2-3 | TRBV20-1 | CSAGRRVISFRLDTQYF
TRBJ1-2 | TRBV20-1 | CSASHATNYGYTF
TRBJ1-5 | TRBV15 | CATSSRQIGQPQHF
TRBJ2-7 | TRBV7-6 | CASSYSIGSVVGEQYF
TRBJ1-6 | TRBV7-9 | CASSLEQENSPLHF
TRBJ2-1 | TRBV24-1 | CATSDPGTGGIEQFF
TRBJ2-5 | TRBV5-8 | CASNSRTLEETQYF
TRBJ2-5 | TRBV5-5 | CASNRQTREETQYF
TRBJ1-6 | TRBV20-1 | CSARDRRGHSPLHF
TRBJ2-5 | TRBV12-3/TRBV12-4 | CASNRQGEETQYF
TRBJ2-3 | TRBV20-1 | CSAPSPRTSGMDTQYF
TRBJ1-2 | TRBV6-1 | CASRNRDAGYTF
TRBJ1-4 | TRBV6-2/TRBV6-3 | CASSARGRRTNEKLFF
TRBJ2-7 | TRBV24-1 | CATGDRNSYEQYF
TRBJ1-6 | TRBV28 | CASSSLSSYNSPLHF
TRBJ2-3 | TRBV7-9 | CASSASTGLQGPTQYF
TRBJ1-1 | TRBV6-1 | CAGKWADGTEAFF
TRBJ2-1 | TRBV6-4 | CASRREHSLGEQFF
TRBJ2-5 | TRBV7-8 | CASSPRTGIETQYF
TRBJ2-5 | TRBV12-3/TRBV12-4 | CASSKSRETQYF
TRBJ2-5 | TRBV7-3 | CASSPGLAGVQETQYF
TRBJ2-1 | TRBV6-5 | CASSYPSTGRDEQFF
TRBJ2-3 | TRBV11-3 | CASSSGQGTTDTQYF
TRBJ2-5 | TRBV5-4 | CASSLAGAAETQYF
TRBJ1-2 | TRBV7-2 | CASSLGHTNYGYTF
TRBJ2-1 | TRBV6-1 | CASSEARTGLRYNEQFF
TRBJ2-2 | TRBV15 | CATSSTRGQAGELFF
TRBJ2-7 | TRBV7-3 | CASSFVDRGEQYF
TRBJ2-3 | TRBV6-1 | CASRLGTVTDTQYF
TRBJ2-7 | TRBV12-3/TRBV12-4 | CASSPLWLSEQYF
TRBJ2-5 | TRBV20-1 | CSARDPNRGREETQYF
TRBJ2-7 | TRBV7-2 | CASSLYGGVSAYEQYF
TRBJ2-2 | TRBV20-1 | CSARDLRGGNTGELFF
TRBJ2-7 | TRBV10-3 | CAIRERTGGLEQYF
TRBJ2-2 | TRBV11-3 | CASSFNTGELFF
TRBJ2-7 | TRBV7-2 | CASSFGRTGTYEQYF
TRBJ2-2 | TRBV6-1 | CASRDSLTGAPTGELFF
TRBJ2-5 | TRBV6-2/TRBV6-3 | CASKLAGGHQETQYF
TRBJ2-7 | TRBV6-1 | CASTWGQGSYEQYF
TRBJ2-1 | TRBV7-3 | CASSLTGSGGNEQFF
TRBJ2-5 | TRBV5-4 | CASSLRQGDQETQYF
TRBJ1-1 | TRBV5-4 | CASSWGVGTTGTEAFF
TRBJ2-2 | TRBV20-1 | CSAFKTNTGELFF
TRBJ1-5 | TRBV19 | CASHPSRVGNQPQHF